This T cell receptor beta chain was recorded in a study of beta chain features in type 1 diabetes. Study-wide results and caveats: Type 1 diabetes patients had TCRB CDR3s that were shorter (moderately but significantly so) in all four CD4+ subsets.

In all sorted populations, purity surpassed 95%. Sequenced material consisted of expressed TCRB transcripts (all of the isolated RNA was reverse transcribed). The protocol was immunoSEQ multiplex PCR, while the TCRdb copy is restricted to in-frame clones and leaves out a portion. The data contain about 700,000 clones, 13% of them seen just once; the ten biggest clones take up approximately 0.021%. V dropped 5 bases and J dropped 2; count of bases not matched to a gene: 5. The CDR3 totals 15 residues. Germline V gene lookup returns CDR1 SEHNR and CDR2 FQNEAQ (reference sequence). This clone was observed a handful of times. Its cognate antigen is unknown.

The chain links TRBV7-9 to TRBJ1-3; 8 positions agree with TRBD1. This TCR derives from a man aged 18 to 29 with type 1 diabetes. The sequencing sample was made of naive CD4+ T cells from blood. CDR3 DNA: TGTGCCAGCAGCCCAGGACAGGGAGCTGGAAACACCATATATTTT. Translated, it gives CASSPGQGAGNTIYF.